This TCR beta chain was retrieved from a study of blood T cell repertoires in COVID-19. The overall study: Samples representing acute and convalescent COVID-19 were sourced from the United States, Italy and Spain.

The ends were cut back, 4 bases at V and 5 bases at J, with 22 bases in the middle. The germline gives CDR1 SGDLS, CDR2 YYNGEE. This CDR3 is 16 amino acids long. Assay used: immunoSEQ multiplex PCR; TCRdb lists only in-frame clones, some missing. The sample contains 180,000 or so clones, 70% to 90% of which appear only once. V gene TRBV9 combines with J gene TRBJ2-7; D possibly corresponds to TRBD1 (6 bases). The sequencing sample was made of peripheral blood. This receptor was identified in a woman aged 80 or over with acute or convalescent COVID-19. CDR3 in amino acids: CASSPSGDRPPHEQYF. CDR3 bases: TGTGCCAGCAGCCCATCCGGCGACAGGCCCCCACACGAGCAGTACTTC.